One and the same sample provided the 10 T cell receptor beta chains below, sequenced in a study of CD8 T cells in Susac syndrome. Random hexamers were used to reverse transcribe an amount of 0.5 to 1 ug RNA. One entry per CDR3 protein results from TCRdb running MiXCR on the immunoSEQ multiplex PCR reads. The sample lists about 150,000 distinct CDR3 sequences; approximately 95% were seen once. The sample consisted of CD4+ T cells from PBMCs. These receptors all stem from a human donor with Susac syndrome.

This chain uses TRBV12-3 or TRBV12-4 with TRBJ2-7; D is unresolved. This CDR3 spans 13 amino acids. V dropped 0 bases and J dropped 1 base, with 4 bases sitting between them. Here the CDR3 DNA reads TGTGCCAGCAGTTTAGCGCAGTCCTACGAGCAGTACTTC. It translates to CASSLAQSYEQYF.

Regarding this clonotype: One end of the junction is discordant with germline, which a read error may explain. DNA of the CDR3: TGTGCCAGCTCCCCACCACGGAGGGCGGCGGAAGAGACCCAGTACTTC. Amino acid sequence: CASSPPRRAAEETQYF. The chain has TRBV18 and TRBJ2-5; a weak D match, TRBD2 (6 bases). The germline V gene has CDR1 KGHSH and CDR2 LQKENI. The CDR3 extends over 16 amino acids.

The chain links TRBV20-1 to TRBJ1-1; 7 bases map to TRBD1. CDR3 length: 12 amino acids. V was pared by 1 base and J by 6 bases, with 2 bases of the junction left unmatched. Germline CDR1 and CDR2: DFQATT and SNEGSKA (reference sequence). In DNA, the CDR3 is TGCAGTGCTAGAGGACAGGGATCTGAAGCTTTCTTT. This encodes CSARGQGSEAFF.

The chain joins TRBV20-1 to TRBJ2-4; D is uncertain. The CDR3 totals 13 residues. V lost 5 bases, J lost 12 bases, and 20 bases lay in between. Germline V CDR1 and CDR2: DFQATT, SNEGSKA (reference sequence). CDR3 in DNA: TGCAGTGCTTATACGGACCAATTTGACACTCAGTACTTC. It specifies CSAYTDQFDTQYF.

The J gene is TRBJ2-3, the V gene TRBV7-3; D unresolved. V was cut by 6 bases and J by 0 bases, with 7 bases left in between. Looked up from germline, CDR1 is SGHTA and CDR2 is FQGTGA. The CDR3 has 13 residues. The CDR3 DNA reads TGTGCCAGCAGGAGTGCCAGCACAGATACGCAGTATTTT. Amino acid sequence: CASRSASTDTQYF.

This clonotype was seen once. J is TRBJ2-5 and V is TRBV6-2 or TRBV6-3; D call uncertain. Germline V gene data show CDR1 as MNHEY and CDR2 as SVGEGT. CDR3 length: 13 amino acids. V lost 8 bases and J lost 7, with 17 bases in between. Here the CDR3 reads CASLAAPTRTQYF. The CDR3 DNA sequence: TGTGCCAGCCTCGCCGCGCCCACCAGGACCCAGTACTTC.

The chain joins TRBV29-1 to TRBJ2-5; 9 positions agree with TRBD1. Germline V gene sequence: CDR1 SQVTM, CDR2 ANQGSEA. There are 13 residues in the CDR3. The V and J ends lost 7 bases and 6 bases, in that order; junction bases with no gene match: 9. CDR3: CSAPDRGQKTQYF. The DNA for the CDR3 is TGCAGCGCCCCGGACAGGGGCCAGAAGACCCAGTACTTC.

The V and J genes are TRBV29-1 and TRBJ1-1, with D tentatively TRBD1 (6 bases). Germline CDR1 is SQVTM and CDR2 is ANQGSEA. V gave up 2 bases and J gave up 1 base, with 8 bases separating them. This CDR3 spans 13 amino acids. CDR3 sequence reads: CSVEQGQNTEAFF. CDR3 in DNA: TGCAGCGTTGAACAGGGGCAGAACACTGAAGCTTTCTTT.

This clonotype appeared once. The chain joins TRBV7-2 to TRBJ2-7; D perhaps matches TRBD1 (6 bases). Per the germline V gene, CDR1 is SGHTA and CDR2 is FQGNSA. The CDR3 runs 17 residues. V dropped 2 bases and J dropped 2 bases, with 19 bases sitting between them. CDR3 in amino acids: CASSLNPPNRAAYEQYF. Written as DNA, the CDR3 is TGTGCCAGCAGCTTAAATCCCCCGAACAGGGCAGCCTACGAGCAGTACTTC.

J is TRBJ1-1 and V is TRBV29-1, with D tentatively TRBD1 (5 bases). Trimming pared 6 bases from V and 1 base from J, leaving 12 bases between. Germline loops: CDR1 SQVTM, CDR2 ANQGSEA. The CDR3 spans 13 residues. CDR3 DNA sequence: TGCAGCGTCGCCTGGACACGGAACACTGAAGCTTTCTTT. Translating it yields CSVAWTRNTEAFF.